The clone carrying this T cell receptor (beta chain) was recorded once. Its antigen is still unknown. This sample is drawn from a study of cytomegalovirus exposure and HLA in healthy donors. Study-wide results and caveats: The study recorded 150 to 200 TCR beta chains that were cytomegalovirus-associated. A later analysis reported that several of the most significant clusters appeared to be linked to common viral pathogens, among them Epstein-Barr virus. More clonal expansion characterized HLA-associated TCR beta chains than equally common others in a later analysis.

PCR used 60 Vbeta primers and 13 Jbeta primers. Produced via immunoSEQ multiplex PCR; TCRdb's table is partial and in-frame only. Here the sample spans 35,000 to 55,000 clones, over 60% being singletons. V lost 5 bases to trimming and J lost 9 bases, with 20 bases between them. This CDR3 is 15 amino acids long. The germline V gene encodes CDR1 PRHDT and CDR2 FYEKMQ (reference sequence). Donors in the study were healthy people who gave bone marrow. The J gene is TRBJ2-1, the V gene TRBV13; tentatively, D is TRBD1 (5 bases). Sequencing was performed on PBMCs. This TCR derives from a woman aged 25 to 39 in good health and CMV-seronegative. CDR3 loop: CASSTVRAGSVEQFF. CDR3 in DNA: TGTGCCAGCAGCACCGTACGAGCAGGGTCCGTTGAGCAGTTCTTC.